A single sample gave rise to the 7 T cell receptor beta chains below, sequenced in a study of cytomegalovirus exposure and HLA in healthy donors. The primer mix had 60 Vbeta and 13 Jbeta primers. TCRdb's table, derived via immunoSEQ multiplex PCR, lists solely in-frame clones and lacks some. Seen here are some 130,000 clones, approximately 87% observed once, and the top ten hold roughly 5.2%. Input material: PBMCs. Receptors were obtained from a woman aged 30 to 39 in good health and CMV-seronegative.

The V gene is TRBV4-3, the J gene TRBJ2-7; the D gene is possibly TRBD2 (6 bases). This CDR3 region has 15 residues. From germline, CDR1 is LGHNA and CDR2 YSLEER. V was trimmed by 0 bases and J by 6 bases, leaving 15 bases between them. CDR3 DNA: TGCGCCAGCAGCCAAGATTGGCCGGGAGACTGCGAGCAGTACTTC. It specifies CASSQDWPGDCEQYF.

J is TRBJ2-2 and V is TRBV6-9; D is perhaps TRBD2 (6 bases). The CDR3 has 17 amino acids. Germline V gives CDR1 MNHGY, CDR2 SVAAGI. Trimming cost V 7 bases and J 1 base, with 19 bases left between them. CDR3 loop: CASNPSDLDVNTGELFF. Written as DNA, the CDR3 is TGTGCCAGCAATCCTAGCGACCTAGATGTGAACACCGGGGAGCTGTTTTTT.

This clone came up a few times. The CDR3 is CASSFRTGKGYTF. The CDR3 DNA sequence: TGTGCCAGCAGCTTCAGGACAGGGAAAGGCTACACCTTC. The V gene is TRBV7-8, the J gene TRBJ1-2, with 8 bases identical to TRBD1. This CDR3 spans 13 amino acids. J was trimmed by 8 bases and V by 3 bases; bases with no gene match: 5. Germline CDR1 and CDR2: SGHVS and FQNEAQ.

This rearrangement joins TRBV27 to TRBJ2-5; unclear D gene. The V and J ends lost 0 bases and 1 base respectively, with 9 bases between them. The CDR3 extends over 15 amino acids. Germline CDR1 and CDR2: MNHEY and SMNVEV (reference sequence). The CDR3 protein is CASSLSYRIQETQYF. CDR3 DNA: TGTGCCAGCAGTTTATCTTACAGAATCCAAGAGACCCAGTACTTC.

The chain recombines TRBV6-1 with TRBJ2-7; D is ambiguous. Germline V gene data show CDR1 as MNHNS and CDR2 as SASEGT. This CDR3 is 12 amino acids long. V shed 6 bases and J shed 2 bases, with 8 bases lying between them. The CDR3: CASRKGAYEQYF. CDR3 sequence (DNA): TGTGCCAGCAGGAAAGGAGCCTACGAGCAGTACTTC.

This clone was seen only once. The chain's CDR3 is CASSSPDREAFF. Here the CDR3 DNA reads TGTGCCAGCAGCTCCCCGGACAGGGAAGCTTTCTTT. The chain employs TRBV7-2 and TRBJ1-1; 7 bases match TRBD1. The CDR3 spans 12 residues. V was clipped by 4 bases and J by 8 bases; unmatched bases: 4. Per the germline V gene, CDR1 is SGHTA and CDR2 is FQGNSA.

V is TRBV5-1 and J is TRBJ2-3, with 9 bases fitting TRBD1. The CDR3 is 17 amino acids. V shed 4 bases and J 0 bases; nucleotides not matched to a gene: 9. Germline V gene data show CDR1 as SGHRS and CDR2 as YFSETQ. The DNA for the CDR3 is TGCGCCAGCAGCGCGGGGACAGGGAACCCTAGCACAGATACGCAGTATTTT. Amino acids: CASSAGTGNPSTDTQYF. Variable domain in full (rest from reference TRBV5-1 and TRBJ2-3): KAGVTQTPRYLIKTRGQQVTLSCSPISGHRSVSWYQQTPGQGLQFLFEYFSETQRNKGNFPGRFSGRQFSNSRSEMNVSTLELGDSALYLCASSAGTGNPSTDTQYFGPGTRLTVL.